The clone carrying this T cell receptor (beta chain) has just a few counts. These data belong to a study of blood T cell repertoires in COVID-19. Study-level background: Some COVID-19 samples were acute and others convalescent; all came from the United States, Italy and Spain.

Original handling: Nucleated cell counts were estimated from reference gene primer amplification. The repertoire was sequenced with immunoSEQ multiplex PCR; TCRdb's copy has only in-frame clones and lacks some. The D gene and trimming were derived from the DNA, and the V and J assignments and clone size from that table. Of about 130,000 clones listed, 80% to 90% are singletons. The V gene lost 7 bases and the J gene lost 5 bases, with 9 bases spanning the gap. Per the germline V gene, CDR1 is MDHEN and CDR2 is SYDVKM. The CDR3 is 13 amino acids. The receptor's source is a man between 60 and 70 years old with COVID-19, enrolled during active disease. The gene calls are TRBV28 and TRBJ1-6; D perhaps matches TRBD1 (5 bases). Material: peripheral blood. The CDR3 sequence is CASTGPNNSPLHF. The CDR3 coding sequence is TGTGCCAGCACAGGGCCCAATAATTCACCCCTCCACTTT.